The entry below describes one T cell receptor beta chain. The sample belongs to a study of T cell changes during pregnancy in multiple sclerosis. Trimming removed 0 bases at V and 0 bases at J, with 6 bases between. CDR1 and CDR2 from the germline V gene are SGHRS and YFSETQ. The CDR3 totals 15 residues. TCRdb's table, derived via immunoSEQ multiplex PCR, lists solely in-frame clones and lacks some. The data show around 60,000 clones, 92% seen once. The sample consisted of peripheral blood, taken in the second trimester of pregnancy. The sequence derives from a female donor in good health, enrolled as a control in a pregnancy study. The chain joins TRBV5-1 to TRBJ2-2, with D uncertain. The CDR3 DNA sequence: TGCGCCAGCAGCTTGGACAGTGCGAACACCGGGGAGCTGTTTTTT. This sequence encodes CASSLDSANTGELFF.